The next 7 T cell receptor beta chains were all read from a single sample in a study of T cell repertoires in cytomegalovirus infection. Antigens for these TCRs are unknown. TCRdb re-called the reads through MiXCR, storing one row per CDR3 protein. The repertoire has about 770,000 distinct CDR3 sequences, about 28% of them found once; the top ten carry around 12%. The sequenced sample was cultured CD8+ T cells from PBMCs, obtained from culture after CMV antigen stimulation. These receptors all come from a human donor in good health (CMV status not recorded). Some clones in this sample may be carry-over from other donors' samples.

The CDR3 DNA follows: TGCAGTGCTAGAAGCATCGACGGACCACTCCCTTATGGCTACACCTTC. Protein: CSARSIDGPLPYGYTF. This chain uses TRBV20-1 with TRBJ1-2; the D is unclear. V gave up 2 bases and J gave up 5 bases, with 21 bases separating them. The CDR3 runs to 16 residues. CDR1 is DFQATT and CDR2 is SNEGSKA in the germline V gene (reference sequence).

This clonotype has only a few counts. The chain has TRBV14 and TRBJ1-2; D gene unclear. The CDR3 runs to 13 residues. Trimming took 2 bases from V and 2 from J, leaving 6 bases between them. CDR1 and CDR2 (germline): SGHDN, FVKESK. CDR3 amino acids: CASSQHLNYGYTF. In DNA, the CDR3 is TGTGCCAGCAGCCAACACCTCAACTATGGCTACACCTTC.

This clonotype turned up a few times. The chain uses TRBV7-9 and TRBJ2-5, with 8 bases fitting TRBD2. J was trimmed by 6 bases and V by 2 bases; bases with no gene match: 8. CDR3 length: 15 residues. Germline CDR1 SEHNR, CDR2 FQNEAQ (reference sequence). The CDR3 here is CASSLSRGGEKTQYF. In nucleotides, the CDR3 is TGTGCCAGCAGCTTAAGCCGGGGGGGCGAGAAGACCCAGTACTTC.

A word on this clonotype: A much larger clone lies one base from this, so it may be a read error. This chain connects TRBV5-6 to TRBJ2-7; D is unresolved. V was clipped by 4 bases and J by 2 bases, with 16 bases between them. The V gene's germline CDR1 is SGHDT and CDR2 YYEEEE. This CDR3 has 15 residues. The chain's CDR3 is CASSNSGAGPYEQYV. CDR3 nucleotide sequence: TGTGCCAGCAGCAACAGTGGCGCTGGTCCCTACGAGCAGTACGTC.

The chain employs TRBV12-5 and TRBJ1-1; 7 bases map to TRBD1. This CDR3 contains 15 residues. Germline CDR1 is LGHNT and CDR2 is FRNRAP. The trim removed 3 bases at V and 4 bases at J, leaving 8 bases unmatched. The CDR3 protein is CASGLLTGEVTEAFF. The CDR3 DNA reads as TGTGCTAGTGGTTTACTCACAGGGGAGGTCACTGAAGCTTTCTTT.

The chain couples TRBV2 to TRBJ1-1, with D maybe TRBD1 (6 bases). The ends were cut back, 3 bases at V and 10 bases at J, with 15 bases in the middle. The CDR3 is 13 residues long. Germline values: CDR1 SNHLY, CDR2 FYNNEI. The CDR3 nucleotides read TGTGCCAGCAGTGACCCCGGGGGCAGGGGAGCTTTCTTT. Amino acids: CASSDPGGRGAFF.

Only a few counts were recorded for this clonotype. V and J are TRBV10-3 and TRBJ2-2; TRBD2 matches 13 bases. Trimming removed 3 bases from V and 0 bases from J; junction bases left unmatched: 1. CDR1 and CDR2 from the germline V gene are ENHRY and SYGVKD. The CDR3 is 17 residues long. For the CDR3, the DNA is TGTGCCATCAGTGAAGGACTAGCGGGGGCGAACACCGGGGAGCTGTTTTTT. Translated, it gives CAISEGLAGANTGELFF.